Following are 7 T cell receptor beta chains from one sample sequenced in a study of T cells expressing NK-cell markers. TCRdb reprocessed the 5' RACE reads, keeping one entry per CDR3 protein, no DNA. The clone table shows approximately 420,000 distinct CDR3 sequences, with the ten largest holding roughly 10%. The specimen was blood T cells: a sorted CD56 or NKG2C T cell subset, CD4+ or CD8+ T cells, or bulk PBMC T cells (not recorded which). These receptors were collected from a woman between 50 and 59 years old in good health.

The chain couples TRBV29-1 to TRBJ2-5. The CDR3 extends over 13 amino acids. The germline CDR1 and CDR2 sequences are SQVTM and ANQGSEA. CDR3 residues: CSVLSGRQETQYF.

The gene calls are TRBV5-1 and TRBJ2-3; the D call from TCRdb, TRBD2, cannot be confirmed without DNA. This CDR3 comprises 14 residues. Germline CDR1 is SGHRS and CDR2 is YFSETQ. CDR3 region: CASSRWRETDTQYF.

The chain combines TRBV5-1 with TRBJ2-2; TCRdb indicates TRBD1, and absent DNA this call remains unverified. The CDR3 has 15 amino acids. The germline V gene has CDR1 SGHRS and CDR2 YFSETQ. CDR3: CASSRGRERAGELFF. The full variable domain, its missing parts supplied by reference TRBV5-1 and TRBJ2-2, is KAGVTQTPRYLIKTRGQQVTLSCSPISGHRSVSWYQQTPGQGLQFLFEYFSETQRNKGNFPGRFSGRQFSNSRSEMNVSTLELGDSALYLCASSRGRERAGELFFGEGSRLTVL.

The rearrangement uses TRBV12-3 or TRBV12-4 and TRBJ1-3. This CDR3 has 13 amino acids. The CDR3 spells CASRYSVGNTIYF.

V usage is TRBV24-1 and J usage is TRBJ2-6; TCRdb's assignment of TRBD1 cannot be checked, as there is no DNA. This CDR3 has 17 amino acids. CDR1 is KGHDR and CDR2 is SFDVKD in the germline V gene. CDR3 region: CATSDPDRGQGANVLTF.

The chain employs TRBV30 and TRBJ2-1; the TCRdb D gene call, TRBD1, has no DNA to confirm it. CDR1 and CDR2 (germline): GTSNPN, SVGIG (reference sequence). The CDR3 is 12 residues long. The CDR3 reads CAWQQGLNEQFF. Supplemented by reference TRBV30 and TRBJ2-1, the full variable domain reads SQTIHQWPATLVQPVGSPLSLECTVEGTSNPNLYWYRQAAGRGLQLLFYSVGIGQISSEVPQNLSASRPQDRQFILSSKKLLLSDSGFYLCAWQQGLNEQFFGPGTRLTVL.

V and J are TRBV18 and TRBJ2-2; TCRdb's D gene call, TRBD1, goes unchecked for lack of DNA. The germline gives CDR1 KGHSH, CDR2 LQKENI. CDR3 length: 15 amino acids. The CDR3 reads CASSTGHPITGELFF.